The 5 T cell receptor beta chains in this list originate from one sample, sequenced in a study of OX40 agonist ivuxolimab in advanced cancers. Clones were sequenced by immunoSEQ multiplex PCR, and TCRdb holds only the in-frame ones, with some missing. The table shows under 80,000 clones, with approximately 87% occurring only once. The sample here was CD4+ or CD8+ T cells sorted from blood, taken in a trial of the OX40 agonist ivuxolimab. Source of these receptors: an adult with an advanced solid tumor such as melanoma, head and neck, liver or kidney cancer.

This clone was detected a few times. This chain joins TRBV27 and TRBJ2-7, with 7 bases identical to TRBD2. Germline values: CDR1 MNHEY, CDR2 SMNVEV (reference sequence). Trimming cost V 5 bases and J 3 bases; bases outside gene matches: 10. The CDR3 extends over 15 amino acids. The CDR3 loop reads CASSRLGGGFYEQYF. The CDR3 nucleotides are TGTGCCAGCAGTCGCCTCGGCGGGGGATTCTACGAGCAGTACTTC.

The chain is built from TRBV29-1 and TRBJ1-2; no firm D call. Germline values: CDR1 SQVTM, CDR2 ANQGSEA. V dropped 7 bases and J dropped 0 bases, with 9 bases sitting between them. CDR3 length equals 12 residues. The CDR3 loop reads CSAFATNYGYTF. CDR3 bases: TGCAGCGCCTTTGCTACTAACTATGGCTACACCTTC.

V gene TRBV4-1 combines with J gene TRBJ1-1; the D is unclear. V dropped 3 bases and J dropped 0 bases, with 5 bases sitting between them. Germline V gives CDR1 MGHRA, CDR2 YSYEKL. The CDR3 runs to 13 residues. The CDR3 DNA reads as TGCGCCAGCAGCCAGGGAGTGAACACTGAAGCTTTCTTT. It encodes CASSQGVNTEAFF.

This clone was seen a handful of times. Here the CDR3 reads CASMFLEAYNEQFF. In DNA, the CDR3 is TGTGCCAGCATGTTTCTGGAGGCCTACAATGAGCAGTTCTTC. The chain employs TRBV6-1 and TRBJ2-1; D may be TRBD2 (5 bases). The germline CDR1 and CDR2 sequences are MNHNS and SASEGT. The CDR3 is 14 residues long. V was pared by 7 bases and J by 2 bases, with 12 bases between.

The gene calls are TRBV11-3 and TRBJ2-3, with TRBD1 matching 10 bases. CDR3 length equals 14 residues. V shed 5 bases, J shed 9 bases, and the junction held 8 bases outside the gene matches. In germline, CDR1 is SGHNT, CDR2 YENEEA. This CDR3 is CASSPVGDRGTQYF. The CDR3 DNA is TGTGCCAGCAGCCCCGTGGGGGACAGGGGAACGCAGTATTTT.